One and the same sample provided the 13 T cell receptor beta chains below, sequenced in a study of T cells in localized non-small cell lung cancer. Sequenced by immunoSEQ multiplex PCR; TCRdb stores in-frame clones only, minus some. Of tens of thousands of clones listed, over 70% were seen once; the top ten hold roughly 2.5%. The sample in question was peripheral blood, obtained before any cancer treatment. These receptors came from a woman aged 35-70 years with stage I lung adenocarcinoma.

This chain connects TRBV5-1 to TRBJ2-7, with a weak D call TRBD2 (6 bases). Germline V gene data show CDR1 as SGHRS and CDR2 as YFSETQ. The CDR3 sequence is 15 residues long. Trimming took 4 bases from V and 0 from J, leaving 14 bases between them. CDR3 amino acids: CASSPGTDSSYEQYF. Here the CDR3 DNA reads TGCGCCAGCAGCCCCGGGACTGACAGCTCCTACGAGCAGTACTTC.

The chain carries TRBV11-2 and TRBJ1-2; the D is unclear. CDR1 and CDR2 from the germline V gene are SGHAT and FQNNGV. With 3 bases removed from V and 7 bases from J, the gap between germline ends came to 21 bases. This CDR3 comprises 16 residues. This chain's CDR3 is CASSFNEGLEEGGYTF. In nucleotides, the CDR3 is TGTGCCAGCAGCTTCAATGAGGGCCTAGAAGAGGGTGGCTACACCTTC.

The V and J genes are TRBV19 and TRBJ2-1; TRBD2 matches at 7 bases. Germline CDR1 is LNHDA and CDR2 is SQIVND (reference sequence). CDR3 length: 15 residues. Trimming removed 3 bases from V and 9 bases from J; junction bases left unmatched: 11. CDR3 sequence: CASSIGLAALGEQFF. In nucleotides, the CDR3 is TGTGCCAGTAGTATTGGTCTAGCGGCCTTGGGTGAGCAGTTCTTC. Full variable domain (outside the CDR3, taken from reference TRBV19 and TRBJ2-1): DGGITQSPKYLFRKEGQNVTLSCEQNLNHDAMYWYRQDPGQGLRLIYYSQIVNDFQKGDIAEGYSVSREKKESFPLTVTSAQKNPTAFYLCASSIGLAALGEQFFGPGTRLTVL.

V gene TRBV19 combines with J gene TRBJ2-7; 7 nucleotides align to TRBD1. The length of the CDR3 is 15 residues. V was clipped by 4 bases and J by 4 bases; unmatched bases: 10. CDR1 is LNHDA and CDR2 is SQIVND in the germline V gene (reference sequence). CDR3 nucleotide sequence: TGTGCCAGTAGTACCCGGGAACAGGGGCCTTACGAGCAGTACTTC. This sequence encodes CASSTREQGPYEQYF.

This chain joins TRBV30 and TRBJ2-7; 9 bases fit TRBD2. This CDR3 is 17 amino acids long. J lost 0 bases, V lost 4 bases, and 13 bases had no gene match. The V gene's germline CDR1 is GTSNPN and CDR2 SVGIG (reference sequence). CDR3: CAWNRGSSGVSSYEQYF. As DNA, the CDR3 is TGTGCCTGGAACAGAGGGTCTAGCGGGGTTAGCTCCTACGAGCAGTACTTC.

The V and J genes are TRBV30 and TRBJ2-5; D unclear. Germline V gene data show CDR1 as GTSNPN and CDR2 as SVGIG (reference sequence). Trimming shortened V by 0 bases and J by 4 bases, and 9 bases separated the two germline ends. This CDR3 spans 13 amino acids. CDR3 in amino acids: CAWSVQSRETQYF. The CDR3 region has the DNA TGTGCCTGGAGTGTACAGTCCCGAGAGACCCAGTACTTC.

The chain recombines TRBV11-2 with TRBJ2-7; D gene uncertain. The CDR3 is 14 amino acids. Germline CDR1 reads SGHAT; CDR2 reads FQNNGV. V was shortened by 1 base and J by 1 base, with 8 bases between the two germline ends. CDR3 residues: CASSLALASYEQYF. For the CDR3, the DNA is TGTGCCAGCAGCTTAGCTCTCGCTTCCTACGAGCAGTACTTC.

The J gene is TRBJ2-7, the V gene TRBV29-1; tentatively, D is TRBD2 (6 bases). The CDR3 loop spans 13 amino acids. Trimming removed 4 bases from V and 3 bases from J, with 13 bases in between. Germline values: CDR1 SQVTM, CDR2 ANQGSEA. In DNA form, the CDR3 reads TGCAGCGTTGGGGACCTCGGGGGCTACGAGCAGTACTTC. Translation gives CSVGDLGGYEQYF.

V usage is TRBV27 and J usage is TRBJ2-2, with TRBD2 matching over 7 bases. Germline assignment: CDR1 MNHEY and CDR2 SMNVEV (reference sequence). V was clipped by 0 bases and J by 6 bases; unmatched bases: 4. The CDR3 totals 15 residues. In DNA, the CDR3 is TGTGCCAGCAGTTTATCTACTAGCGAGGCCGGGGAGCTGTTTTTT. Protein sequence: CASSLSTSEAGELFF.

J is TRBJ2-2 and V is TRBV6-5; D is unclear. Per the germline V gene, CDR1 is MNHEY and CDR2 is SVGAGI. The CDR3 loop spans 15 amino acids. With 8 bases removed from V and 0 bases from J, the gap between germline ends came to 13 bases. The DNA of the CDR3 is TGTGCCAGCCGCCCGGAGAGCGCGAACACCGGGGAGCTGTTTTTT. Translated: CASRPESANTGELFF.

This chain uses TRBV10-1 with TRBJ2-2, with D possibly being TRBD1 or TRBD2 (6 bases each). V lost 0 bases to trimming and J lost 6 bases, with 17 bases between them. The CDR3 totals 17 residues. Germline V gene lookup returns CDR1 WNHNN and CDR2 SYGVQD (reference sequence). The CDR3: CASSESRGEATPGELFF. The CDR3 DNA reads TGCGCCAGCAGTGAGTCGAGGGGGGAGGCCACACCCGGGGAGCTGTTTTTT.

V gene TRBV7-9 combines with J gene TRBJ2-7; possibly TRBD1 for D (6 bases). This CDR3 region has 15 residues. V was clipped by 8 bases and J by 2 bases, with 19 bases between them. Germline loops: CDR1 SEHNR, CDR2 FQNEAQ (reference sequence). The CDR3 coding sequence is TGTGCCAGCGGCACAGCCGGGACATTGACCTACGAGCAGTACTTC. Protein sequence: CASGTAGTLTYEQYF.

The rearrangement joins TRBV5-1 to TRBJ2-5; D unresolved. The CDR3 runs to 13 residues. The V end was cut by 0 bases, the J end by 5 bases, with 8 bases between. Looked up from germline, CDR1 is SGHRS and CDR2 is YFSETQ. CDR3 in amino acids: CASSLGAGETQYF. In nucleotides, the CDR3 is TGCGCCAGCAGCTTGGGGGCTGGGGAGACCCAGTACTTC.